Shown below are 17 T cell receptor beta chains from a single sample sequenced in a study of cytomegalovirus exposure and HLA in healthy donors. The PCR used 60 Vbeta and 13 Jbeta primers. Sequenced by immunoSEQ multiplex PCR; TCRdb stores in-frame clones only, minus some. Among more than 110,000 clones listed, 70% to 90% were seen once. The sample comprised PBMCs. Receptor source: a man aged 45-65 years in good health and CMV-seronegative.

V gene TRBV7-9 combines with J gene TRBJ2-7, with 9 bases matching TRBD1. This CDR3 comprises 15 residues. The germline CDR1 and CDR2 sequences are SEHNR and FQNEAQ (reference sequence). V lost 4 bases, J lost 3 bases, and 7 bases stayed unmatched. This chain's CDR3 is CASSSKGTGNYEQYF. DNA of the CDR3: TGTGCCAGCAGCTCAAAAGGGACAGGGAACTACGAGCAGTACTTC.

Note on this clone: Distinct nucleotide sequences in the sample also encode this CDR3. This rearrangement joins TRBV7-9 to TRBJ1-1, with 9 bases matching TRBD1. This CDR3 region has 14 residues. J lost 3 bases, V lost 5 bases, and 4 bases had no gene match. Germline assignment: CDR1 SEHNR and CDR2 FQNEAQ (reference sequence). CDR3 DNA sequence: TGTGCCAGCAGCCTGGGACAGGGTGACACTGAAGCTTTCTTT. Its translation is CASSLGQGDTEAFF.

This chain links TRBV5-1 with TRBJ1-2; 8 positions match TRBD1. The CDR3 runs 13 residues. Germline V lookup: CDR1 SGHRS, CDR2 YFSETQ. The V segment lost 4 bases and the J segment 6 bases; nucleotides outside the gene matches: 5. Here the CDR3 DNA reads TGCGCCAGCAGCACAGGACAGGGACATGGCTACACCTTC. This translates into CASSTGQGHGYTF.

The CDR3 region has the DNA TGTGCCAGCAGCGGATCCACAGGGATGAACACTGAAGCTTTCTTT. Encoded protein: CASSGSTGMNTEAFF. The chain joins TRBV7-9 to TRBJ1-1; D is perhaps TRBD1 (6 bases). V was cut by 5 bases and J by 0 bases, with 13 bases left in between. The CDR3 is 15 residues long. Germline CDR1 is SEHNR and CDR2 is FQNEAQ (reference sequence).

The V call is TRBV14, the J call TRBJ1-2; 7 bases are shared with TRBD1. Trimming at V came to 4 bases and at J to 5 bases, leaving 10 bases not matched to a gene. Germline assignment: CDR1 SGHDN and CDR2 FVKESK. The CDR3 consists of 15 residues. For the CDR3, the DNA is TGTGCCAGCAGCCTCGGCACAGGGGTAGAGTATGGCTACACCTTC. The encoded protein is CASSLGTGVEYGYTF.

The V gene is TRBV7-9, the J gene TRBJ2-1, with D tentatively TRBD2 (5 bases). CDR1 and CDR2 (germline): SEHNR, FQNEAQ (reference sequence). This CDR3 comprises 12 residues. V lost 1 base and J 16 bases, leaving 14 bases between the germline ends. Written as DNA, the CDR3 is TGTGCCAGCAGCTTAGGGGGAGATCGTGAATTCTTC. Translating gives CASSLGGDREFF.

The chain has TRBV9 and TRBJ2-3; D possibly corresponds to TRBD2 (6 bases). V lost 0 bases and J 6 bases, leaving 20 bases between the germline ends. The germline V gene encodes CDR1 SGDLS and CDR2 YYNGEE. The CDR3 is made up of 17 amino acids. This CDR3 reads CASSVDLGGSSADTQYF. The CDR3 coding sequence is TGTGCCAGCAGCGTAGATCTGGGGGGTTCGAGTGCCGATACGCAGTATTTT.

This chain's CDR3 is CASSHRQGLPATNEKLFF. As DNA, the CDR3 is TGTGCCAGCAGCCATAGACAGGGCTTACCAGCAACTAATGAAAAACTGTTTTTT. The rearrangement joins TRBV4-2 to TRBJ1-4; TRBD1 matches at 7 bases. The CDR3 totals 18 residues. V shed 3 bases, J shed 0 bases, and the junction held 10 bases outside the gene matches. Germline lookup yields CDR1 LGHNA and CDR2 YNFKEQ.

The DNA for the CDR3 is TGCACCCCGGCAGGGGAACCGAACTATGGCTACACCTTC. Translating gives CTPAGEPNYGYTF. The rearrangement uses TRBV29-1 and TRBJ1-2, with D possibly matching TRBD1 (6 bases). Per the germline V gene, CDR1 is SQVTM and CDR2 is ANQGSEA. CDR3 length equals 13 residues.

This clone was seen a few times. The chain has TRBV7-8 and TRBJ1-1, with TRBD1 matching over 9 bases. CDR3 length equals 15 residues. After removal of 2 bases from V and 10 bases from J, the junction contained 11 bases not matched to a gene. Looked up from germline, CDR1 is SGHVS and CDR2 is FQNEAQ. The CDR3 loop is CASSLYSGTGSAAFF. The CDR3 nucleotides are TGTGCCAGCAGCTTATATTCGGGGACAGGGTCAGCAGCTTTCTTT.

CDR3 residues: CASSPMGPTEAFF. In nucleotides, the CDR3 is TGTGCCAGCAGCCCGATGGGCCCTACTGAAGCTTTCTTT. The chain joins TRBV25-1 to TRBJ1-1; D is uncertain. The CDR3 contains 13 residues. Germline values: CDR1 MGHDK, CDR2 SYGVNS. V was clipped by 6 bases and J by 5 bases, with 13 bases between them.

The chain recombines TRBV5-1 with TRBJ1-1; possible D gene TRBD1, 6 bases. The CDR3 sequence is 14 residues long. Trimming cost V 4 bases and J 1 base, with 11 bases left between them. Germline loops: CDR1 SGHRS, CDR2 YFSETQ. This chain's CDR3 is CASSQKQGNTEAFF. CDR3 nucleotides: TGCGCCAGCAGCCAAAAACAGGGGAACACTGAAGCTTTCTTT.

V gene TRBV19 combines with J gene TRBJ1-5; D remains ambiguous. V was pared by 8 bases and J by 5 bases, with 19 bases between. The CDR3 is made up of 15 amino acids. The germline V gene has CDR1 LNHDA and CDR2 SQIVND (reference sequence). The CDR3: CASSRGGVLYQPQHF. As DNA, the CDR3 is TGTGCCAGTTCCCGCGGCGGGGTGCTTTATCAGCCCCAGCATTTT. Using reference TRBV19 and TRBJ1-5 for the parts outside the CDR3, the full variable domain is DGGITQSPKYLFRKEGQNVTLSCEQNLNHDAMYWYRQDPGQGLRLIYYSQIVNDFQKGDIAEGYSVSREKKESFPLTVTSAQKNPTAFYLCASSRGGVLYQPQHFGDGTRLSIL.

This sequence joins TRBV6-4 and TRBJ1-2; D uncertain. V shed 0 bases and J shed 9 bases, with 11 bases lying between them. The CDR3 totals 13 residues. Per the germline V gene, CDR1 is MRHNA and CDR2 is SNTAGT. The CDR3 bases are TGTGCCAGCAGTGACTCGCCAGGCCGTAGCTACACCTTC. As protein: CASSDSPGRSYTF.

J is TRBJ1-5 and V is TRBV19; 7 bases map to TRBD1. CDR1 is LNHDA and CDR2 is SQIVND in the germline V gene (reference sequence). The CDR3 spans 15 residues. V shed 3 bases and J 7 bases; nucleotides not matched to a gene: 9. This CDR3 reads CASSMSSRGVQPQHF. DNA for the CDR3: TGTGCCAGTAGTATGTCGTCCAGGGGGGTACAGCCCCAGCATTTT. Combining the CDR3 with reference TRBV19 and TRBJ1-5 gives the whole variable domain DGGITQSPKYLFRKEGQNVTLSCEQNLNHDAMYWYRQDPGQGLRLIYYSQIVNDFQKGDIAEGYSVSREKKESFPLTVTSAQKNPTAFYLCASSMSSRGVQPQHFGDGTRLSIL.

The chain recombines TRBV6-5 with TRBJ2-5; 7 positions agree with TRBD1. With V trimmed by 5 bases and J by 5 bases, 2 bases remained unmatched. CDR1 is MNHEY and CDR2 is SVGAGI in the germline V gene. The CDR3 consists of 12 residues. This CDR3 reads CASSGTAETQYF. CDR3 nucleotide sequence: TGTGCCAGCAGTGGGACAGCGGAGACCCAGTACTTC.

This chain connects TRBV4-2 to TRBJ2-5; 8 bases map to TRBD1. V dropped 0 bases and J dropped 4; count of bases not matched to a gene: 4. The length of the CDR3 is 15 residues. Germline V gene sequence: CDR1 LGHNA, CDR2 YNFKEQ. As DNA, the CDR3 is TGTGCCAGCAGCCAAGATGGAGGACAGGGAGAGACCCAGTACTTC. Its protein product is CASSQDGGQGETQYF.